Listed here are 31 T cell receptor beta chains from one sample, sequenced in a study of blood T cell repertoires in COVID-19. Repertoires were generated with immunoSEQ multiplex PCR, while TCRdb's copy carries only in-frame clones and drops some. The data show about 66,000 clones, roughly 86% seen once. The specimen was peripheral blood. The receptors were gathered from a man aged 45-60 years with active COVID-19.

This sequence joins TRBV10-3 and TRBJ2-7, with D uncertain. CDR3 length: 13 residues. Germline-derived CDR1 and CDR2 are ENHRY and SYGVKD. V gave up 3 bases and J gave up 4 bases, with 10 bases separating them. CDR3 DNA: TGTGCCATCAGTGACGGTCCCCCGTACGAGCAGTACGTC. Translating it yields CAISDGPPYEQYV.

The J gene is TRBJ2-7, the V gene TRBV6-6, with D maybe TRBD1 (6 bases). Germline V CDR1 and CDR2: MNHNY, SVGAGI (reference sequence). Trimming removed 6 bases from V and 1 base from J, with 16 bases in between. The CDR3 is made up of 15 amino acids. The CDR3: CASRSPQGESYEQYF. The DNA of the CDR3 is TGTGCCAGCAGGAGTCCACAGGGAGAGTCCTACGAGCAGTACTTC.

The sample holds one count of this clone. V gene TRBV11-3 combines with J gene TRBJ1-2, with TRBD1 as a possible D gene (5 bases). The CDR3 is 13 amino acids. V was clipped by 4 bases and J by 7 bases, with 13 bases between them. Per germline, CDR1 SGHNT and CDR2 YENEEA. CDR3: CASSSQGLGGYTF. The CDR3 nucleotides read TGTGCCAGCAGCTCCCAGGGTTTAGGTGGCTACACCTTC.

This clone has a handful of counts. V is TRBV19 and J is TRBJ2-7; TRBD1 is a possible D gene (6 bases). The CDR3 contains 14 residues. The ends were cut back, 7 bases at V and 0 bases at J, with 13 bases in the middle. Germline V gene data show CDR1 as LNHDA and CDR2 as SQIVND (reference sequence). The CDR3 spells CASMKTGSSYEQYF. For the CDR3, the DNA is TGTGCCAGTATGAAGACAGGCAGCTCCTACGAGCAGTACTTC.

The chain combines TRBV7-6 with TRBJ1-2, with a possible D match to TRBD1 (6 bases). Germline CDR1 reads SGHVS; CDR2 reads FNYEAQ. This CDR3 has 15 amino acids. Trimming took 2 bases from V and 2 from J, leaving 12 bases between them. The CDR3 loop reads CASSLSAGVNYGYTF. CDR3 DNA sequence: TGTGCCAGCAGCTTAAGCGCAGGGGTGAACTATGGCTACACCTTC.

The V call is TRBV24-1, the J call TRBJ2-1, with 13 bases identical to TRBD2. The CDR3 covers 17 residues. The ends lost 2 bases at V and 7 bases at J; junction bases unmatched: 7. The V gene's germline CDR1 is KGHDR and CDR2 SFDVKD. CDR3 DNA sequence: TGTGCCACCAGTGATTCAACTAGCGGGGGGGTAGGAAATGAGCAGTTCTTC. As protein: CATSDSTSGGVGNEQFF.

This sequence joins TRBV12-3 or TRBV12-4 and TRBJ2-6; D may be TRBD2 (5 bases). Trimming took 7 bases from V and 1 from J, leaving 5 bases between them. This CDR3 has 13 amino acids. The CDR3, as DNA: TGTGCCAGCACGGGGTCTGGGGCCAACGTCCTGACTTTC. It codes for CASTGSGANVLTF.

The chain couples TRBV19 to TRBJ1-1, with D unresolved. The germline CDR1 and CDR2 sequences are LNHDA and SQIVND (reference sequence). Trimming cost V 3 bases and J 4 bases, with 9 bases left between them. There are 13 residues in the CDR3. CDR3 protein: CASSIRLSTEAFF. The CDR3 DNA follows: TGTGCCAGTAGTATTAGACTGAGCACTGAAGCTTTCTTT.

In this sample, this clone turned up once. V gene TRBV5-4 combines with J gene TRBJ2-5; 7 bases fit TRBD1. J gave up 5 bases and V 4 bases, and 8 bases lay outside the gene matches. The CDR3 sequence is 14 residues long. The V gene's germline CDR1 is SGHNT and CDR2 YYREEE (reference sequence). The CDR3 sequence is CASSAKQGFETQYF. The DNA for the CDR3 is TGTGCCAGCAGCGCAAAACAGGGGTTTGAGACCCAGTACTTC.

The gene calls are TRBV10-3 and TRBJ1-4, with TRBD1 identical over 8 bases. The CDR3 has 14 residues. Germline assignment: CDR1 ENHRY and CDR2 SYGVKD. Unmatched junction bases numbered 9, after V lost 6 bases and J lost 9 bases. CDR3 bases: TGTGCCATCAGCTCGGGACAGGAAGTTAAAAAACTGTTTTTT. Translating it yields CAISSGQEVKKLFF.

The chain combines TRBV3-1 (or the pseudogene TRBV3-2) with TRBJ1-6; D gene uncertain. The CDR3 sequence is 14 residues long. Germline assignment: CDR1 LGHDT and CDR2 YNNKEL (reference sequence). V was trimmed by 1 base and J by 10 bases, leaving 11 bases between them. This chain's CDR3 is CASSQGAMGSPLHF. The CDR3 nucleotides are TGTGCCAGCAGCCAAGGAGCCATGGGCTCACCCCTCCACTTT.

J is TRBJ1-4 and V is TRBV6-5; 7 positions match TRBD1. This CDR3 is built from 13 residues. V was clipped by 7 bases and J by 7 bases; unmatched bases: 6. From germline, CDR1 is MNHEY and CDR2 SVGAGI. CDR3 DNA sequence: TGTGCCAGCAAAGGACAGGCGGGTGAAAAACTGTTTTTT. This gives the protein CASKGQAGEKLFF.

V is TRBV6-1 and J is TRBJ1-1; possible D gene TRBD1, 6 bases. The CDR3 spans 13 residues. The germline V gene encodes CDR1 MNHNS and CDR2 SASEGT. The V gene lost 0 bases and the J gene lost 9 bases, with 11 bases spanning the gap. In nucleotides, the CDR3 is TGTGCCAGCAGTGAAGCCTGGGGGACAAAAGCTTTCTTT. As protein: CASSEAWGTKAFF.

The rearrangement links TRBV14 to TRBJ1-2; D unresolved. The V end lost 0 bases, the J end lost 3 bases, and 17 bases lay between the germline ends. There are 17 residues in the CDR3. Germline CDR1 and CDR2: SGHDN and FVKESK. The CDR3 DNA is TGTGCCAGCAGCCAAGAATCGACTGGGAGGGTTTACTATGGCTACACCTTC. Translated: CASSQESTGRVYYGYTF.

This clone was recorded once. V usage is TRBV6-5 and J usage is TRBJ1-3; D is undetermined. V lost 2 bases and J lost 2, with 7 bases in between. This CDR3 comprises 14 residues. Germline V gene data show CDR1 as MNHEY and CDR2 as SVGAGI. The CDR3 sequence is CASSYRQAGNTIYF. CDR3 nucleotides: TGTGCCAGCAGTTACCGACAAGCTGGAAACACCATATATTTT.

V and J are TRBV6-6 and TRBJ2-2; 10 nucleotides agree with TRBD2. The length of the CDR3 is 16 residues. V lost 2 bases to trimming and J lost 4 bases; unmatched junction nucleotides: 4. CDR1 and CDR2 from the germline V gene are MNHNY and SVGAGI (reference sequence). CDR3 nucleotide sequence: TGTGCCAGCAGTTACGTAGCGGGAGGTAGCACCGGGGAGCTGTTTTTT. Residues: CASSYVAGGSTGELFF.

The chain combines TRBV2 with TRBJ2-2; 9 bases map to TRBD1. Per germline, CDR1 SNHLY and CDR2 FYNNEI. CDR3 length equals 17 residues. The V and J ends lost 2 bases and 6 bases, in that order; junction bases with no gene match: 10. The CDR3 loop reads CASSETDRGGFAGELFF. Here the CDR3 DNA reads TGTGCCAGCAGTGAAACGGACAGGGGAGGATTCGCCGGGGAGCTGTTTTTT.

V and J are TRBV3-1 (or the pseudogene TRBV3-2) and TRBJ1-1, with a weak D call TRBD1 (5 bases). Germline V gene sequence: CDR1 LGHDT, CDR2 YNNKEL (reference sequence). The CDR3 covers 15 residues. The V gene lost 2 bases and the J gene lost 2 bases, with 12 bases spanning the gap. CDR3 region: CASSQTDSYNTEAFF. CDR3 sequence (DNA): TGTGCCAGCAGCCAAACTGACAGCTACAACACTGAAGCTTTCTTT.

CDR3 bases: TGTGCCAGCAGCTTCTACAGGGATACTGAAGCTTTCTTT. This codes for CASSFYRDTEAFF. This chain uses TRBV13 with TRBJ1-1, with D perhaps TRBD1 (6 bases). Trimming removed 3 bases from V and 5 bases from J, with 10 bases in between. The germline V gene has CDR1 PRHDT and CDR2 FYEKMQ (reference sequence). This CDR3 spans 13 amino acids. Filled out from reference TRBV13 and TRBJ1-1, the complete variable domain reads AAGVIQSPRHLIKEKRETATLKCYPIPRHDTVYWYQQGPGQDPQFLISFYEKMQSDKGSIPDRFSAQQFSDYHSELNMSSLELGDSALYFCASSFYRDTEAFFGQGTRLTVV.

The chain carries TRBV7-8 and TRBJ2-1, with 9 bases matching TRBD2. This CDR3 has 16 residues. The germline gives CDR1 SGHVS, CDR2 FQNEAQ. V lost 5 bases and J lost 7; bases outside the gene matches: 12. CDR3 loop: CASSPLSAGGDNEQFF. DNA of the CDR3: TGTGCCAGCAGCCCACTCTCCGCGGGGGGGGATAATGAGCAGTTCTTC.

The chain links TRBV11-2 to TRBJ2-1, with 9 bases that match TRBD2. This CDR3 is 17 amino acids long. V lost 1 base and J lost 9; bases outside the gene matches: 13. Germline CDR1 is SGHAT and CDR2 is FQNNGV. The CDR3 DNA reads TGTGCCAGCAGCTTAGCCCTAATTAGCGGGGGCGGTGTTGAGCAGTTCTTC. Amino acid sequence: CASSLALISGGGVEQFF.

In its sample, this clone was seen a few times. The V and J genes are TRBV19 and TRBJ2-1; 12 bases are a match to TRBD2. With V trimmed by 7 bases and J by 8 bases, 9 bases remained unmatched. This CDR3 is built from 15 residues. Germline CDR1 LNHDA, CDR2 SQIVND (reference sequence). The CDR3 DNA reads TGTGCCAGTAACGCGCTAGCGGGGGGGCAGGATGAGCAGTTCTTC. Translating gives CASNALAGGQDEQFF.

This rearrangement joins TRBV7-8 to TRBJ1-2; weak D call: TRBD1 (5 bases). Germline V lookup: CDR1 SGHVS, CDR2 FQNEAQ. The CDR3 contains 17 residues. V was shortened by 4 bases and J by 4 bases, with 22 bases between the two germline ends. The DNA of the CDR3 is TGTGCCAGCAGCTATCTCGGGGGAGGGCTGGGCATCTATGGCTACACCTTC. Translating it yields CASSYLGGGLGIYGYTF.

This clone was recorded only once. This rearrangement joins TRBV19 to TRBJ1-1; TRBD1 aligns across 8 bases. Germline V gene lookup returns CDR1 LNHDA and CDR2 SQIVND (reference sequence). With V trimmed by 3 bases and J by 7 bases, 4 bases remained unmatched. The CDR3 contains 13 residues. The CDR3 region is CASSIGQGGEAFF. For the CDR3, the DNA is TGTGCCAGTAGTATCGGACAGGGAGGTGAAGCTTTCTTT. The full variable domain, completed using reference TRBV19 and TRBJ1-1, is DGGITQSPKYLFRKEGQNVTLSCEQNLNHDAMYWYRQDPGQGLRLIYYSQIVNDFQKGDIAEGYSVSREKKESFPLTVTSAQKNPTAFYLCASSIGQGGEAFFGQGTRLTVV.

This chain links TRBV5-1 with TRBJ2-2; tentative D call: TRBD1 (6 bases). This CDR3 region has 17 residues. V gave up 1 base and J gave up 1 base, with 14 bases separating them. Germline values: CDR1 SGHRS, CDR2 YFSETQ. CDR3 protein: CASSLLTGHLNTGELFF. The CDR3 coding sequence is TGCGCCAGCAGCTTGTTGACGGGACACCTGAACACCGGGGAGCTGTTTTTT. Variable domain in full (rest from reference TRBV5-1 and TRBJ2-2): KAGVTQTPRYLIKTRGQQVTLSCSPISGHRSVSWYQQTPGQGLQFLFEYFSETQRNKGNFPGRFSGRQFSNSRSEMNVSTLELGDSALYLCASSLLTGHLNTGELFFGEGSRLTVL.

The chain is built from TRBV6-5 and TRBJ1-1, with a tentative D call TRBD1 (6 bases). CDR1 is MNHEY and CDR2 is SVGAGI in the germline V gene. Between the trimmed V and J ends, which lost 6 bases and 2 bases, there was a span of 13 bases. The CDR3 totals 14 residues. DNA of the CDR3: TGTGCCAGCAGAAACACAGGGAGCAACACTGAAGCTTTCTTT. It is translated as CASRNTGSNTEAFF.

The V call is TRBV5-1, the J call TRBJ1-4, with D possibly being TRBD1 (6 bases). CDR3 length equals 14 residues. The V gene lost 0 bases and the J gene lost 8 bases, with 11 bases spanning the gap. Germline-derived CDR1 and CDR2 are SGHRS and YFSETQ. CDR3 DNA: TGCGCCAGCAGCTTGGAACAGGGTGGGGAAAAACTGTTTTTT. Translating it yields CASSLEQGGEKLFF.

The chain couples TRBV4-2 to TRBJ2-5; D is unresolved. Trimming removed 0 bases from V and 5 bases from J, with 10 bases in between. Germline CDR1 and CDR2: LGHNA and YNFKEQ. The CDR3 totals 14 residues. The CDR3 protein is CASSQDGSKETQYF. The CDR3 coding sequence is TGTGCCAGCAGCCAAGATGGTAGTAAGGAGACCCAGTACTTC.

The chain has TRBV9 and TRBJ1-6, with D hard to call. The CDR3 sequence is 15 residues long. Trimming left V 3 bases short and J 7 bases short, with 14 bases between. Germline assignment: CDR1 SGDLS and CDR2 YYNGEE. CDR3 region: CASSATLGSNSPLHF. CDR3 coding DNA: TGTGCCAGCAGCGCAACCCTGGGCAGCAATTCACCCCTCCACTTT.

The V and J genes are TRBV6-6 and TRBJ2-7; D is perhaps TRBD2 (6 bases). The CDR3 spans 11 residues. Germline V gene sequence: CDR1 MNHNY, CDR2 SVGAGI (reference sequence). V shed 10 bases and J shed 2 bases, with 9 bases lying between them. Here the CDR3 DNA reads TGTGCCATACGGGGGACCTACGAGCAGTACTTC. Translating gives CAIRGTYEQYF.

This rearrangement joins TRBV7-9 to TRBJ1-2; D not certain. V gave up 4 bases and J gave up 4 bases, with 4 bases separating them. The CDR3 has 11 amino acids. Germline assignment: CDR1 SEHNR and CDR2 FQNEAQ (reference sequence). This CDR3 reads CASSSSYGYTF. DNA of the CDR3: TGTGCCAGCAGCTCCTCCTATGGCTACACCTTC.